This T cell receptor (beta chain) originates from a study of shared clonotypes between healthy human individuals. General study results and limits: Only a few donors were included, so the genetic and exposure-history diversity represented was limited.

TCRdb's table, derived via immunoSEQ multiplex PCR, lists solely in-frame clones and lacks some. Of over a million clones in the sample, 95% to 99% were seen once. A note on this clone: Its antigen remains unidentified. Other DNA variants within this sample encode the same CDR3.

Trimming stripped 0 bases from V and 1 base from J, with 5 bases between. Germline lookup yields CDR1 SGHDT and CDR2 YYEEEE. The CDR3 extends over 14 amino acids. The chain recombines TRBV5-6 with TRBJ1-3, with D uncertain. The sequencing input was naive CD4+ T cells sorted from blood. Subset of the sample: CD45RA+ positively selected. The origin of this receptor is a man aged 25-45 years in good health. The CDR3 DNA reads TGTGCCAGCAGCTTGGGGGGATCTGGAAACACCATATATTTT. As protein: CASSLGGSGNTIYF.